The 30 T cell receptor beta chains below come from one sample, sequenced in a study of blood T cell repertoires in COVID-19. Sequencing was performed with immunoSEQ multiplex PCR; in TCRdb, only in-frame clones are kept and a portion is missing. The sample contains about 90,000 clones, about 80% of which appear only once. What was sequenced was peripheral blood. These receptor sequences come from a man between 60 and 70 years old with acute or convalescent COVID-19.

The chain employs TRBV30 and TRBJ2-4; 11 bases match TRBD1. Trimming took 1 base from V and 3 from J; bases not matched to a gene: 5. The CDR3 covers 16 residues. CDR1 and CDR2 from the germline V gene are GTSNPN and SVGIG (reference sequence). The CDR3 reads CAWSGRDRGDKNIQYF. In nucleotides, the CDR3 is TGTGCCTGGAGTGGCCGGGACAGGGGGGACAAAAACATTCAGTACTTC.

The V and J genes are TRBV29-1 and TRBJ1-1, with a weak D call TRBD1 (5 bases). V gave up 4 bases and J gave up 3 bases, with 6 bases separating them. Germline values: CDR1 SQVTM, CDR2 ANQGSEA. This CDR3 spans 11 amino acids. CDR3 loop: CSVGGDTEAFF. The DNA of the CDR3 is TGCAGCGTTGGGGGGGACACTGAAGCTTTCTTT.

The rearrangement joins TRBV7-2 to TRBJ2-5, with D maybe TRBD2 (5 bases). In germline, CDR1 is SGHTA, CDR2 FQGNSA. V lost 5 bases to trimming and J lost 7 bases, with 17 bases between them. The CDR3 length is 14 residues. The CDR3 nucleotides are TGTGCCAGCAGCCCCCCCCGGCGGGCCGGGACCCAGTACTTC. This encodes CASSPPRRAGTQYF.

The chain joins TRBV6-5 to TRBJ1-2, with 8 bases fitting TRBD1. Germline loops: CDR1 MNHEY, CDR2 SVGAGI. The CDR3 runs 15 residues. V was clipped by 2 bases and J by 4 bases; unmatched bases: 6. The CDR3 DNA sequence: TGTGCCAGCAGTTACGGGACAGGCGACTTCTATGGCTACACCTTC. Its translation: CASSYGTGDFYGYTF.

The chain employs TRBV6-5 and TRBJ1-2; 7 bases are a match to TRBD1. There are 15 residues in the CDR3. The germline gives CDR1 MNHEY, CDR2 SVGAGI. Losses at the gene ends were 0 bases for V and 3 bases for J; bases not matched to a gene: 4. CDR3 loop: CASSYSGQLHYGYTF. In nucleotides, the CDR3 is TGTGCCAGCAGTTACTCGGGACAGCTACACTATGGCTACACCTTC.

The chain joins TRBV30 to TRBJ1-4, with a tentative D call TRBD1 (6 bases). Trimming shortened V by 4 bases and J by 7 bases, and 13 bases separated the two germline ends. This CDR3 is 13 amino acids long. Germline CDR1 is GTSNPN and CDR2 is SVGIG (reference sequence). The CDR3 coding sequence is TGTGCCTGGAAACAGGGAGGGGGTGAAAAACTGTTTTTT. It specifies CAWKQGGGEKLFF.

This chain joins TRBV5-1 and TRBJ2-2; 13 bases match TRBD2. V lost 9 bases to trimming and J lost 1 base; unmatched junction nucleotides: 6. Germline CDR1 and CDR2: SGHRS and YFSETQ. The CDR3 is made up of 16 amino acids. CDR3 region: CATRGLAGMNTGELFF. The DNA for the CDR3 is TGCGCCACCAGGGGACTAGCGGGAATGAACACCGGGGAGCTGTTTTTT.

The V call is TRBV27, the J call TRBJ2-1, with D possibly being TRBD2 (7 bases). The CDR3 sequence is 15 residues long. The V end lost 2 bases, the J end lost 1 base, and 9 bases lay between the germline ends. Germline-derived CDR1 and CDR2 are MNHEY and SMNVEV (reference sequence). The CDR3 loop reads CASSLRGGSYNEQFF. The DNA for the CDR3 is TGTGCCAGCAGTTTAAGGGGGGGTTCCTACAATGAGCAGTTCTTC.

V gene TRBV28 combines with J gene TRBJ1-6; no firm D call. Germline loops: CDR1 MDHEN, CDR2 SYDVKM. V lost 4 bases to trimming and J lost 9 bases, with 22 bases between them. The CDR3 runs 17 residues. The CDR3 DNA follows: TGTGCCAGCAGTTCCCCCCCTCAGGAATTAGAAAGTTCACCCCTCCACTTT. The encoded protein is CASSSPPQELESSPLHF.

V and J are TRBV4-2 and TRBJ2-5; 15 bases fit TRBD2. Per the germline V gene, CDR1 is LGHNA and CDR2 is YNFKEQ. The CDR3 runs to 15 residues. Unmatched junction bases numbered 2, after V lost 4 bases and J lost 5 bases. CDR3 protein: CASSPGTSGGETQYF. The CDR3, as DNA: TGTGCCAGCAGCCCGGGGACTAGCGGGGGGGAGACCCAGTACTTC.

The chain employs TRBV28 and TRBJ1-5, with 11 bases identical to TRBD1. The CDR3 spans 16 residues. V dropped 6 bases and J dropped 7; count of bases not matched to a gene: 11. CDR1 MDHEN and CDR2 SYDVKM come from the germline V gene. DNA for the CDR3: TGTGCCAGCAGGGGGGGAGGACAGGGGGCTCGGCAGCCCCAGCATTTT. Protein: CASRGGGQGARQPQHF.

The chain combines TRBV11-2 with TRBJ1-1, with 7 bases identical to TRBD1. From germline, CDR1 is SGHAT and CDR2 FQNNGV. Germline trimming cut 5 bases from V and 0 bases from J; bases unmatched to any gene: 6. The CDR3 covers 15 residues. Written as DNA, the CDR3 is TGTGCCAGCAGCGGACAGGAGACACTGAACACTGAAGCTTTCTTT. As protein: CASSGQETLNTEAFF.

The chain combines TRBV30 with TRBJ1-2; tentatively, D is TRBD1 (5 bases). In germline, CDR1 is GTSNPN, CDR2 SVGIG (reference sequence). The germline V and J ends were trimmed by 0 bases and 6 bases, with 8 bases remaining between them. There are 12 residues in the CDR3. The CDR3 nucleotides read TGTGCCTGGAGTGTACGGGGGAATGGCTACACCTTC. It specifies CAWSVRGNGYTF.

This clone was seen just once. The chain combines TRBV7-6 with TRBJ2-5; TRBD2 aligns across 8 bases. Germline V gives CDR1 SGHVS, CDR2 FNYEAQ. The ends lost 3 bases at V and 2 bases at J; junction bases unmatched: 8. The CDR3 is made up of 16 amino acids. CDR3 DNA sequence: TGTGCCAGCAGCTTCCAAGGGGCTAGCGGGCAAGAGACCCAGTACTTC. Translated: CASSFQGASGQETQYF.

The chain employs TRBV19 and TRBJ1-5; D may be TRBD1 (5 bases). The V gene's germline CDR1 is LNHDA and CDR2 SQIVND (reference sequence). Trimming removed 7 bases from V and 0 bases from J, with 13 bases in between. The CDR3 length is 15 residues. CDR3 sequence: CASKGVDYSNQPQHF. The CDR3 region has the DNA TGTGCCAGTAAAGGGGTCGATTATAGCAATCAGCCCCAGCATTTT. The whole variable domain, remainder taken from reference TRBV19 and TRBJ1-5, is DGGITQSPKYLFRKEGQNVTLSCEQNLNHDAMYWYRQDPGQGLRLIYYSQIVNDFQKGDIAEGYSVSREKKESFPLTVTSAQKNPTAFYLCASKGVDYSNQPQHFGDGTRLSIL.

The rearrangement uses TRBV19 and TRBJ2-3; 7 bases are a match to TRBD2. The CDR3 totals 14 residues. V shed 2 bases and J 3 bases; nucleotides not matched to a gene: 2. Per germline, CDR1 LNHDA and CDR2 SQIVND (reference sequence). The CDR3 region has the DNA TGTGCCAGTAGTATACTGGGGGGGACAGATACGCAGTATTTT. This sequence encodes CASSILGGTDTQYF.

V usage is TRBV7-5 and J usage is TRBJ1-1; the D call in the table, TRBD1, was not verified against the DNA. TRBV7-5 is deemed a pseudogene. The CDR3 extends over 18 amino acids. CDR3 nucleotide sequence: TGTGCCAGAAGCTTGCCGGGACAGGGGAAATTTTTACACACTGAAGCTTTCTTT. Translated: CARSLPGQGKFLHTEAFF.

The gene calls are TRBV25-1 and TRBJ2-5; no clear D. Germline V gene sequence: CDR1 MGHDK, CDR2 SYGVNS. V lost 3 bases and J 5 bases, leaving 13 bases between the germline ends. This CDR3 is built from 14 residues. The CDR3 region has the DNA TGTGCCAGCAGTGACCTTGACATGACGGAGACCCAGTACTTC. This codes for CASSDLDMTETQYF.

This sequence joins TRBV7-2 and TRBJ1-4, with D tentatively TRBD1 (6 bases). Between the trimmed V and J ends, which lost 4 bases and 11 bases, there was a span of 14 bases. The CDR3 extends over 13 amino acids. CDR1 and CDR2 from the germline V gene are SGHTA and FQGNSA. The CDR3 nucleotides are TGTGCCAGCAGCTCCCTCCGGGACAATAAACTGTTTTTT. Translation gives CASSSLRDNKLFF.

The chain couples TRBV11-2 to TRBJ1-2; 8 bases map to TRBD1. The V gene end was trimmed by 5 bases and the J gene end by 8 bases; junction bases not matched to a gene: 10. This CDR3 is 14 amino acids long. Germline V gives CDR1 SGHAT, CDR2 FQNNGV. The DNA of the CDR3 is TGTGCCAGCAGCCCCTTGAGACAGGGGAGAGGCTACACCTTC. As protein: CASSPLRQGRGYTF. The variable domain in full, with the rest retrieved from reference TRBV11-2 and TRBJ1-2, is EAGVAQSPRYKIIEKRQSVAFWCNPISGHATLYWYQQILGQGPKLLIQFQNNGVVDDSQLPKDRFSAERLKGVDSTLKIQPAKLEDSAVYLCASSPLRQGRGYTFGSGTRLTVV.

V is TRBV18 and J is TRBJ2-7, with D perhaps matching TRBD1 (6 bases). Germline V gives CDR1 KGHSH, CDR2 LQKENI. Trimming stripped 2 bases from V and 4 bases from J, with 9 bases between. This CDR3 is built from 13 residues. CDR3 DNA sequence: TGTGCCAGCTCACCATCCAGGGGATACGAGCAGTACTTC. Encoded protein: CASSPSRGYEQYF.

The chain joins TRBV12-3 or TRBV12-4 to TRBJ1-2, with 8 positions matching TRBD1. The trim removed 5 bases at V and 3 bases at J, leaving 2 bases unmatched. This CDR3 comprises 13 residues. DNA for the CDR3: TGTGCCAGCAGTCAACAGGGGGACTATGGCTACACCTTC. This sequence encodes CASSQQGDYGYTF.

The sample holds a few counts of this clone. This chain connects TRBV10-1 to TRBJ2-7; TRBD1 might be the D (5 bases). Germline V gene lookup returns CDR1 WNHNN and CDR2 SYGVQD (reference sequence). The V and J ends lost 2 bases and 2 bases respectively, with 13 bases between them. This CDR3 region has 15 residues. This CDR3 is CASSENDDSTYEQYF. CDR3 nucleotides: TGCGCCAGCAGTGAGAATGACGACAGCACCTACGAGCAGTACTTC.

The chain carries TRBV27 and TRBJ1-2; possible D gene TRBD1, 6 bases. CDR1 and CDR2 from the germline V gene are MNHEY and SMNVEV (reference sequence). This CDR3 contains 15 residues. V dropped 2 bases and J dropped 4 bases, with 14 bases sitting between them. Here the CDR3 reads CASSLGGAYLYGYTF. In DNA, the CDR3 is TGTGCCAGCAGTTTAGGGGGGGCGTATCTCTATGGCTACACCTTC.

The chain recombines TRBV10-3 with TRBJ1-4, with 8 bases identical to TRBD1. CDR3 size: 16 residues. After removal of 4 bases from V and 1 base from J, the junction contained 5 bases not matched to a gene. Germline values: CDR1 ENHRY, CDR2 SYGVKD. CDR3 nucleotides: TGTGCCATCAGTGCAGGGGGCGAAGGAACTAATGAAAAACTGTTTTTT. This encodes CAISAGGEGTNEKLFF.

This sequence joins TRBV11-2 and TRBJ1-1; a possible D gene is TRBD1 (5 bases). Germline loops: CDR1 SGHAT, CDR2 FQNNGV. Between the trimmed V and J ends, which lost 3 bases and 0 bases, there was a span of 8 bases. This CDR3 region has 14 residues. The CDR3 spells CASSFLRVNTEAFF. The CDR3 DNA reads as TGTGCCAGCAGCTTTCTCAGGGTGAACACTGAAGCTTTCTTT.

This chain's CDR3 is CASSWGTGGSNEKLFF. The CDR3 nucleotides read TGTGCCAGCAGCTGGGGGACAGGGGGCAGTAATGAAAAACTGTTTTTT. The rearrangement uses TRBV5-6 and TRBJ1-4; 12 nucleotides match TRBD1. The V segment lost 3 bases and the J segment 4 bases; nucleotides outside the gene matches: 4. Germline values: CDR1 SGHDT, CDR2 YYEEEE. The CDR3 loop spans 16 amino acids.

This clone appeared a single time. This chain joins TRBV18 and TRBJ1-1; perhaps TRBD1 as D (6 bases). V was trimmed by 2 bases and J by 3 bases, leaving 10 bases between them. Germline lookup yields CDR1 KGHSH and CDR2 LQKENI. This CDR3 spans 14 amino acids. CDR3 in DNA: TGTGCCAGCTCACCAATGGGGGCGTACACTGAAGCTTTCTTT. It yields the protein CASSPMGAYTEAFF.

The table lists this clone with a count of one. The CDR3 is CASSDRGNSPLHF. The CDR3 DNA sequence: TGTGCCAGCAGTGACAGGGGTAATTCACCCCTCCACTTT. The chain is built from TRBV6-4 and TRBJ1-6; tentative D call: TRBD1 (5 bases). The CDR3 totals 13 residues. Germline values: CDR1 MRHNA, CDR2 SNTAGT. Trimming took off 2 bases at V and 6 bases at J, with 5 bases between the two ends.

The rearrangement uses TRBV2 and TRBJ1-4; D may be TRBD1 (6 bases). Looked up from germline, CDR1 is SNHLY and CDR2 is FYNNEI. V lost 8 bases, J lost 0 bases, and 10 bases lay in between. The CDR3 runs to 14 residues. The CDR3 DNA follows: TGTGCCAGCGGACAGTCAACAACTAATGAAAAACTGTTTTTT. Protein sequence: CASGQSTTNEKLFF.